Following are 4 T cell receptor beta chains from one sample sequenced in a study of blood T cell repertoires in COVID-19. Repertoires were generated with immunoSEQ multiplex PCR, while TCRdb's copy carries only in-frame clones and drops some. Of about 120,000 clones detected, roughly 80% appear once; the ten largest clones hold roughly a tenth. Sequencing was done on a sample of peripheral blood. The receptors here all came from a human donor in a cohort sampled during active COVID-19.

This chain uses TRBV9 with TRBJ2-7, with D possibly matching TRBD1 (6 bases). Deletions cut 0 bases from V and 0 bases from J, with 7 bases between. The germline V gene encodes CDR1 SGDLS and CDR2 YYNGEE. The CDR3 covers 14 residues. This CDR3 reads CASSVGDTSYEQYF. In DNA form, the CDR3 reads TGTGCCAGCAGCGTAGGGGACACCTCCTACGAGCAGTACTTC.

J is TRBJ2-3 and V is TRBV7-2; a possible D gene is TRBD1 (5 bases). The CDR3 length is 15 residues. V was shortened by 5 bases and J by 6 bases, with 18 bases between the two germline ends. Germline V gene sequence: CDR1 SGHTA, CDR2 FQGNSA. CDR3 sequence (DNA): TGTGCCAGCAGCGACTCAGGGATGCGCCGGGATACGCAGTATTTT. Its translation is CASSDSGMRRDTQYF.

J is TRBJ2-2 and V is TRBV29-1, with 9 bases fitting TRBD2. J was trimmed by 4 bases and V by 6 bases; bases with no gene match: 6. Germline CDR1 SQVTM, CDR2 ANQGSEA. The CDR3 covers 14 residues. DNA for the CDR3: TGCAGCGTAGATAGCGGGAGACTCACCGGGGAGCTGTTTTTT. This translates into CSVDSGRLTGELFF.

CDR3 bases: TGTGCCAGCAGCGACCCCGGGTCCGAGCAGTACTTC. It is translated as CASSDPGSEQYF. V gene TRBV9 combines with J gene TRBJ2-7; unclear D gene. The germline V gene has CDR1 SGDLS and CDR2 YYNGEE. The CDR3 is made up of 12 amino acids. V lost 3 bases, J lost 6 bases, and 10 bases lay in between.